The 13 T cell receptor delta chains below were found in one sample sequenced in a study of human gamma delta and Vdelta1 T cells. TCRdb applied CATT to the PCR reads for clone calling. The sample lists 6,500 or so delta-chain clones, roughly a tenth occurring once. Sequenced input: naive CD27+ Vdelta1 gamma-delta T cells from blood. The receptors here all came from a human donor in good health.

This clone has just a few counts. TCRdb pairs this DNA with a much larger clone's protein that differs at residue 10, likely a read error; the protein shown was translated from the DNA. V and J are TRDV1 and TRDJ1; D gene uncertain. CDR1 is TSWWSYY, CDR2 QGS, per germline. The CDR3 has 15 residues. V lost 3 bases, J lost 6 bases, and 17 bases lay in between. This chain's CDR3 is CALGDSLSLDHKLIF. The CDR3 nucleotides are TGTGCTCTTGGGGACTCTCTATCCCTGGACCATAAACTCATCTTT.

This clone appeared a few times. A much more abundant neighbour one base away suggests this may be a read error. Other DNA sequences in the same sample also yield this CDR3. The chain couples TRDV1 to TRDJ1, with 10 bases that match TRDD3. The CDR3 totals 18 residues. V lost 0 bases, J lost 2 bases, and 9 bases stayed unmatched. Germline V gene data show CDR1 as TSWWSYY and CDR2 as QGS. CDR3 residues: CALGELSRRGIRTDKLIF. The CDR3 DNA is TGTGCTCTTGGGGAACTGAGCCGCAGGGGGATACGAACCGATAAACTCATCTTT.

The sample holds many counts of this clone. This chain links TRDV1 with TRDJ1; D may be TRDD2 (6 bases). CDR3 size: 25 residues. From germline, CDR1 is TSWWSYY and CDR2 QGS. Trimming cost V 1 base and J 0 bases, with 39 bases left between them. The DNA of the CDR3 is TGTGCTCTTGGGGAACGTAGGACAATAAGGCCTTCCAGAAGTTTTAGGGGCGGGTACACCGATAAACTCATCTTT. Translating it yields CALGERRTIRPSRSFRGGYTDKLIF.

The V call is TRDV1, the J call TRDJ1, with TRDD3 matching 13 bases. Germline V gene sequence: CDR1 TSWWSYY, CDR2 QGS. CDR3 length equals 21 residues. V shed 4 bases, J shed 6 bases, and the junction held 23 bases outside the gene matches. CDR3 nucleotides: TGTGCTCTTGGGGTCTCCCCCTTCCTGAGGAACTACTGGGGGATACGGAATAAACTCATCTTT. The encoded protein is CALGVSPFLRNYWGIRNKLIF.

V is TRDV1 and J is TRDJ1; 10 nucleotides agree with TRDD3. CDR3 length equals 21 residues. Germline-derived CDR1 and CDR2 are TSWWSYY and QGS. V dropped 0 bases and J dropped 4; count of bases not matched to a gene: 20. CDR3 in amino acids: CALGELSGGGYWRLSDDKLIF. The CDR3 DNA follows: TGTGCTCTTGGGGAACTATCAGGTGGGGGATACTGGCGCTTGTCTGACGATAAACTCATCTTT.

This clone is medium-sized in the sample. Other DNA variants within this sample encode the same CDR3. V is TRDV1 and J is TRDJ1, with 9 bases identical to TRDD2. Unmatched junction bases numbered 24, after V lost 4 bases and J lost 3 bases. The V gene's germline CDR1 is TSWWSYY and CDR2 QGS. The CDR3 extends over 21 amino acids. The CDR3 loop reads CALGVRLAFLLRGGSPDKLIF. The CDR3 nucleotides are TGTGCTCTTGGGGTCCGACTAGCCTTCCTACTTCGCGGGGGATCTCCCGATAAACTCATCTTT.

Only a few counts were recorded for this clone. A far larger clone is one base from this, pointing to a likely read error. V gene TRDV1 combines with J gene TRDJ1, with TRDD2 matching 9 bases. Germline-derived CDR1 and CDR2 are TSWWSYY and QGS. This CDR3 is 17 amino acids long. V lost 5 bases and J lost 9; bases outside the gene matches: 19. The CDR3 DNA reads as TGTGCTCTTGGGAACCCTCCTTCCTACCGGGGGACACAACAACTCATCTTT. This codes for CALGNPPSYRGTQQLIF.

This clone was observed a few times. The protein held in TCRdb is that of a much larger clone and does not match this DNA's translation at residue 7, likely because of a read error; the protein shown is translated from the DNA. The chain joins TRDV1 to TRDJ1, with D unresolved. CDR3 length: 17 amino acids. Looked up from germline, CDR1 is TSWWSYY and CDR2 is QGS. The V gene lost 1 base and the J gene lost 6 bases, with 21 bases spanning the gap. The CDR3 DNA follows: TGTGCTCTTGGGGAACGCCTCGGGTCTTTGGCGGCTAATAAACTCATCTTT. Protein product: CALGERLGSLAANKLIF.

On this clone: A much larger clone is a single base away; this may be a read error. V is TRDV1 and J is TRDJ1; 10 bases line up with TRDD3. CDR3 length: 23 residues. Germline V gene data show CDR1 as TSWWSYY and CDR2 as QGS. After removal of 3 bases from V and 0 bases from J, the junction contained 25 bases not matched to a gene. For the CDR3, the DNA is TGTGCTCTTGGGGACCACTTCCTTTCCTCGCGTACTGGGGGATCCCACTACACCGATAAACTCATCTTT. Protein product: CALGDHFLSSRTGGSHYTDKLIF.

In regard to this clone: A much larger clone differs by one base, so this may be a read error. This specimen includes other DNA sequences encoding the same CDR3. The chain is built from TRDV1 and TRDJ1, with TRDD3 matching 10 bases. CDR3 size: 21 residues. With V trimmed by 0 bases and J by 4 bases, 20 bases remained unmatched. Germline CDR1 reads TSWWSYY; CDR2 reads QGS. The CDR3 reads CALGELSGGGYWRSSVDKLIF. The CDR3, as DNA: TGTGCTCTTGGGGAACTATCAGGTGGGGGATACTGGCGCTCGTCTGTCGATAAACTCATCTTT.

In the case of this clone: The likely explanation is a read error, given a far larger clone one base away. Other DNA variants within this sample encode the same CDR3. The V call is TRDV1, the J call TRDJ1; 7 nucleotides match TRDD3. CDR3 length: 22 residues. Germline CDR1 reads TSWWSYY; CDR2 reads QGS. CDR3 sequence: CALGDRRSVSRPPGWGTDKLIF. The CDR3 nucleotides read TGTGCCCTTGGGGACCGCCGATCGGTCTCCAGACCTCCAGGCTGGGGGACCGATAAACTCATCTTT.

A few counts support this clone. A far larger clone is just one base off, so this is likely a read error. The chain carries TRDV1 and TRDJ1, with D perhaps TRDD3 (5 bases). The CDR3 is made up of 22 amino acids. The V and J ends lost 0 bases and 0 bases respectively, with 29 bases between them. Per germline, CDR1 TSWWSYY and CDR2 QGS. In DNA, the CDR3 is TGTGCTCTTGGGGAACTGTCTTCTTTCGGCCGTACTGTGGGGCCTTACACCGATAAACTCATCTTT. It is translated as CALGELSSFGRTVGPYTDKLIF.

This clone was observed a few times. One base separates it from a far larger clone, so it is likely a read error. Other DNA sequences from this sample encode an identical CDR3 as well. The chain links TRDV1 to TRDJ1, with 13 bases that match TRDD3. This CDR3 has 21 residues. The germline V gene has CDR1 TSWWSYY and CDR2 QGS. DNA for the CDR3: TGTGCTCTTGGACCCGCCTTCCGGACTGGGGGATACGCTTTTCCGATGGGTAAACTCATCTTC. This encodes CALGPAFRTGGYAFPMGKLIF.